One sample yielded the 10 T cell receptor beta chains listed below, sequenced in a study of T cell responses to AZD1222 COVID-19 vaccine. TCRdb keeps only in-frame clones here, not all; method: immunoSEQ multiplex PCR. Among around 78,000 clones listed, around 90% were seen once. Sequences were derived from peripheral blood, sampled on day 0 of MenACWY control vaccination. These receptors were obtained from an adult in good health.

V usage is TRBV19 and J usage is TRBJ2-7; tentatively, D is TRBD1 (6 bases). V was cut by 6 bases and J by 3 bases, with 9 bases left in between. CDR1 and CDR2 (germline): LNHDA, SQIVND (reference sequence). The CDR3 covers 12 residues. CDR3 sequence (DNA): TGTGCCAGTAGGGACAGCCACTACGAGCAGTACTTC. Translation gives CASRDSHYEQYF.

This rearrangement joins TRBV6-6 to TRBJ1-2; D remains unclear. The CDR3 runs to 11 residues. The V gene lost 7 bases and the J gene lost 6 bases, with 9 bases spanning the gap. Per germline, CDR1 MNHNY and CDR2 SVGAGI (reference sequence). CDR3 DNA sequence: TGTGCCAGCACCAAGGGAGATGGCTACACCTTC. Protein product: CASTKGDGYTF.

This chain uses TRBV11-2 with TRBJ2-1; D is possibly TRBD2 (6 bases). The CDR3 has 16 residues. Germline V lookup: CDR1 SGHAT, CDR2 FQNNGV. V lost 0 bases and J lost 0, with 9 bases in between. CDR3 sequence (DNA): TGTGCCAGCAGCTTAGATTTCGGGAGCTCCTACAATGAGCAGTTCTTC. Translated, it gives CASSLDFGSSYNEQFF.

The chain has TRBV30 and TRBJ1-1, with no clear D. CDR1 GTSNPN and CDR2 SVGIG come from the germline V gene (reference sequence). This CDR3 has 14 residues. V lost 1 base to trimming and J lost 4 bases, with 13 bases between them. The CDR3 sequence is CAWSGPGLGTEAFF. CDR3 in DNA: TGTGCCTGGAGTGGACCGGGCCTGGGCACTGAAGCTTTCTTT.

The chain uses TRBV7-8 and TRBJ2-1; the match to TRBD2 covers 8 bases. The J segment lost 0 bases and the V segment lost 6 bases, leaving 7 bases of the junction unmatched. In germline, CDR1 is SGHVS, CDR2 FQNEAQ. The CDR3 has 16 residues. The CDR3 region has the DNA TGTGCCAGCAGAATAGCGGGAATGAGCTCCTACAATGAGCAGTTCTTC. Amino acid sequence: CASRIAGMSSYNEQFF.

This rearrangement joins TRBV7-9 to TRBJ1-1; D unresolved. V lost 4 bases to trimming and J lost 0 bases, with 12 bases between them. There are 15 residues in the CDR3. The germline CDR1 and CDR2 sequences are SEHNR and FQNEAQ (reference sequence). The CDR3 DNA reads as TGTGCCAGCAGCTCCCCGGACGGGTTGAACACTGAAGCTTTCTTT. Its protein product is CASSSPDGLNTEAFF. The variable domain in full, completed from reference TRBV7-9 and TRBJ1-1, reads DTGVSQNPRHKITKRGQNVTFRCDPISEHNRLYWYRQTLGQGPEFLTYFQNEAQLEKSRLLSDRFSAERPKGSFSTLEIQRTEQGDSAMYLCASSSPDGLNTEAFFGQGTRLTVV.

This chain joins TRBV27 and TRBJ1-1, with 7 positions matching TRBD1. There are 14 residues in the CDR3. Germline loops: CDR1 MNHEY, CDR2 SMNVEV (reference sequence). The V gene end was trimmed by 0 bases and the J gene end by 4 bases; junction bases not matched to a gene: 2. DNA for the CDR3: TGTGCCAGCAGTTTATCGACAGGGCGCACTGAAGCTTTCTTT. This gives the protein CASSLSTGRTEAFF.

The chain joins TRBV9 to TRBJ2-1; 9 nucleotides match TRBD2. CDR1 is SGDLS, CDR2 YYNGEE, per germline. CDR3 length: 15 residues. The junction had 4 bases not matched to a gene; V was cut back by 0 bases and J by 6 bases. CDR3 bases: TGTGCCAGCAGCGTAGGGGGACTAGCTGGCAATGAGCAGTTCTTC. Its protein is CASSVGGLAGNEQFF. The entire variable domain, with the rest obtained from reference TRBV9 and TRBJ2-1, is as follows: DSGVTQTPKHLITATGQRVTLRCSPRSGDLSVYWYQQSLDQGLQFLIQYYNGEERAKGNILERFSAQQFPDLHSELNLSSLELGDSALYFCASSVGGLAGNEQFFGPGTRLTVL.

This clone showed up just a few times. The J gene is TRBJ1-2, the V gene TRBV6-4; 12 nucleotides align to TRBD1. The germline gives CDR1 MRHNA, CDR2 SNTAGT. The CDR3 covers 16 residues. The J segment lost 7 bases and the V segment lost 4 bases, leaving 10 bases of the junction unmatched. DNA for the CDR3: TGTGCCAGCAGTGCCTCACCGGGACAGGGGGCTCCTGGCTACACCTTC. As protein: CASSASPGQGAPGYTF.

The chain has TRBV10-3 and TRBJ2-7, with unresolved D. CDR3 size: 11 residues. Trimming pared 9 bases from V and 0 bases from J, leaving 6 bases between. Germline V gives CDR1 ENHRY, CDR2 SYGVKD. The CDR3 DNA reads as TGTGCCATAGCCGCCTCCTACGAGCAGTACTTC. This sequence encodes CAIAASYEQYF.